This TCR beta chain was documented in a study of blood T cell repertoires in COVID-19. Study in general: Nucleic acid was either cDNA or gDNA, and it came from T cells, B-cell-depleted T cells, or PBMCs.

Trimming cost V 1 base and J 2 bases, with 12 bases left between them. This CDR3 spans 15 amino acids. Germline V gene data show CDR1 as SGHTA and CDR2 as FQGTGA. Assignment of participants to cohorts was predicated upon participant-reported clinical history. Recovered participants had two consecutive negative NP/OP PCR tests, healthcare professional clearance, or symptom resolution. Per the authors' pipeline: By means of reference gene primer amplification, nucleated cell counts were estimated. Data came from immunoSEQ multiplex PCR; TCRdb stores just in-frame clones and leaves some out. Clone size and the V and J calls come from that table; the DNA yielded D and trimming. The repertoire holds about 150,000 clones, with roughly 87% as singletons.

V usage is TRBV7-3 and J usage is TRBJ2-7; TRBD1 is a possible D gene (6 bases). The sample was PBMCs or T cells enriched from blood (not recorded which). The origin of this receptor is a woman aged 50 to 65 who had recovered from COVID-19. In DNA, the CDR3 is TGTGCCAGCAGCTTAAATTGGGGGCCGACCTACGAGCAGTACTTC. Its translation: CASSLNWGPTYEQYF.